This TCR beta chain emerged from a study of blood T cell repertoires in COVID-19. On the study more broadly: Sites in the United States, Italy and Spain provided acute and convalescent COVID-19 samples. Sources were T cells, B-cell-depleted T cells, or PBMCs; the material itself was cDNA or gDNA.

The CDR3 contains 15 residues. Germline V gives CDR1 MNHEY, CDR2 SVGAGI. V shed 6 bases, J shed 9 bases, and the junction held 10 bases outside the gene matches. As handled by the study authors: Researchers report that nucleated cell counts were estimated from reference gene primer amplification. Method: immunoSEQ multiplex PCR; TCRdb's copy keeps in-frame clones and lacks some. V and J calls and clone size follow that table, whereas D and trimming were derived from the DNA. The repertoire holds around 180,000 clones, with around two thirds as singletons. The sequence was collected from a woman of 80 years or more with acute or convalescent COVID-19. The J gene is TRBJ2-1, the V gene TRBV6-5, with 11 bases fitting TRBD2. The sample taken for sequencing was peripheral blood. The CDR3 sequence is CASSKLAGAYVEQFF. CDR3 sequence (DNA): TGTGCCAGCAGCAAACTAGCGGGGGCTTATGTTGAGCAGTTCTTC.